This is a list of T cell receptor beta chains from one sample in a study of T cells after yellow fever vaccination. TCRdb recomputed calls from the 5' RACE reads with MiXCR, one row per CDR3 protein. Here the sample spans 200,000 to 250,000 distinct CDR3 sequences, less than 3.5% being singletons. Here the sequenced sample was CD4+ T cells sorted from PBMCs, taken 10 days after the yellow fever booster vaccination. These receptor sequences come from a man aged 18 to 29 who received the YFV17D yellow fever vaccine. Both conserved end residues are part of each CDR3. D genes are given only for firm matches. Where a row states a size, it is once, few, many or the class of an expanded clone; other rows omit it.

few	TRBV5-1	TRBJ2-2	NA	TGCGCCAGCAGCTCCAGGGTCACAGACACCGGGGAGCTGTTTTTT	CASSSRVTDTGELFF
many	TRBV28	TRBJ1-1	NA	TGTGCCAGCACCCTCGAGATGGCAGGGCGGGCTTTCTTT	CASTLEMAGRAFF
NA	TRBV20-1	TRBJ1-5	TRBD1	TGCAGTGCCCCCCGGACAGGGGGTATAACGGGCAATCAGCCCCAGCATTTT	CSAPRTGGITGNQPQHF
many	TRBV10-3	TRBJ1-3	NA	TGTGCCATCAGACGGACAGACGGAAACACCATATATTTT	CAIRRTDGNTIYF
NA	TRBV5-6	TRBJ1-2	TRBD1	TGTGCCAGCAGCTTGATTGGGACAGGGAGCCGGTATGGCTACACCTTC	CASSLIGTGSRYGYTF
many	TRBV5-1	TRBJ2-5	NA	TGCGCCAGCAGCTTTGGCTCCATAGAGACCCAGTACTTC	CASSFGSIETQYF
NA	TRBV28	TRBJ1-5	NA	TGTGCCAGCAGTCGGCTTGGTACGGGATCGCCCCAGCATTTT	CASSRLGTGSPQHF
few	TRBV28	TRBJ2-4	NA	TGTGCCACCAAACAGGGTCAAACCAAAAACATTCAGTACTTC	CATKQGQTKNIQYF
many	TRBV3-1	TRBJ2-2	NA	TGTGCCAGCACCCCCAGTAAAACAGCCGACACCGGGGAGCTGTTTTTT	CASTPSKTADTGELFF
few	TRBV10-3	TRBJ1-5	TRBD1	TGTGCCATCAGTGCTGGGACAGGGGGCTTTAATCAGCCCCAGCATTTT	CAISAGTGGFNQPQHF
few	TRBV19	TRBJ2-2	TRBD2	TGTGCCAGTAGTCGCGCGGGGGGCAAAACCGGGGAGCTGTTTTTT	CASSRAGGKTGELFF
few	TRBV5-4	TRBJ2-2	TRBD2	TGTGCCAGCAGCACCCGACTAGCGGGGGGGCCCGGGGAGCTGTTTTTT	CASSTRLAGGPGELFF
many	TRBV7-9	TRBJ1-4	NA	TGTGCCAGCAGCTCCCGGCGAACAACTAATGAAAAACTGTTTTTT	CASSSRRTTNEKLFF
NA	TRBV7-2	TRBJ1-1	NA	TGTGCCAGCAGCCCCTCCGGAGGCCTCGGAGCTTTCTTT	CASSPSGGLGAFF
many	TRBV5-1	TRBJ2-5	NA	TGCGCCAGCGCGTGGGGCCAAGAGACCCAGTACTTC	CASAWGQETQYF
many	TRBV4-3	TRBJ1-1	NA	TGCGCCAGCAGCCAAGATCCCGGGGACACTGAAGCTTTCTTT	CASSQDPGDTEAFF
few	TRBV5-1	TRBJ2-1	TRBD1	TGCGCCAGCAGCTATCGACAGGGGGGCCGGACCAGCTCCTACAATGAGCAGTTCTTC	CASSYRQGGRTSSYNEQFF
NA	TRBV20-1	TRBJ2-5	NA	TGCAGTGCTAGAGATTGGAGGGCGCAAAAGGAGACCCAGTACTTC	CSARDWRAQKETQYF
many	TRBV4-1	TRBJ1-5	TRBD1	TGCGCCAGCAGCCAAGATCGTGGACAGGGCAATCAGCCCCAGCATTTT	CASSQDRGQGNQPQHF
few	TRBV7-2	TRBJ2-1	TRBD2	TGTGCCAGCAGCAGATCTAGCGGGGGAGACAATGAGCAGTTCTTC	CASSRSSGGDNEQFF
many	TRBV12-3/TRBV12-4	TRBJ1-2	TRBD1	TGTGCCAGCAGTGTGACAGGGCAGGGGTATGGCTACACCTTC	CASSVTGQGYGYTF
many	TRBV14	TRBJ2-5	NA	TGTGCCAGCAGCTCCCAGGGGCCTACCCAGTACTTC	CASSSQGPTQYF
NA	TRBV4-3	TRBJ2-3	NA	TGCGCCAGCAGCCAAGAATGGGGGGCAGATACGCAGTATTTT	CASSQEWGADTQYF
NA	TRBV14	TRBJ1-1	NA	TGTGCCAGCAGCCAAGATTGGCCGAACACGAACACTGAAGCTTTCTTT	CASSQDWPNTNTEAFF
many	TRBV10-3	TRBJ2-3	TRBD1	TGTGCCATCAGTCAACAGGGGATGGCAGATACGCAGTATTTT	CAISQQGMADTQYF
many	TRBV7-9	TRBJ2-2	NA	TGTGCCAGCAGCTTAATCAGGAGTAACACCGGGGAGCTGTTTTTT	CASSLIRSNTGELFF
NA	TRBV29-1	TRBJ1-2	NA	TGCAGCGTGGGGACCACGGTTAACTATGGCTACACCTTC	CSVGTTVNYGYTF
many	TRBV6-2/TRBV6-3	TRBJ2-1	NA	TGTGCCAGCGGGCAGGCGACCTCAAATGAGCAGTTCTTC	CASGQATSNEQFF
NA	TRBV19	TRBJ2-5	NA	TGTGCCAGTAGCCCCCGTGGAGGGAGTACGGAAGAGACCCAGTACTTC	CASSPRGGSTEETQYF
NA	TRBV27	TRBJ1-5	NA	TGTGCCAGCAGTTTTGTGGTCAGTCAGCCCCAGCATTTT	CASSFVVSQPQHF
few	TRBV6-5	TRBJ1-3	NA	TGTGCCAGCAGTTACAGCCGCTCGTTTGGAAACACCATATATTTT	CASSYSRSFGNTIYF
few	TRBV19	TRBJ2-1	NA	TGTGCCAGTAGTATTTACGGGGGATCCTACAATGAGCAGTTCTTC	CASSIYGGSYNEQFF
many	TRBV30	TRBJ2-2	NA	TGTGCCTGCACCCAGGGGAGCCTCACCGGGGAGCTGTTTTTT	CACTQGSLTGELFF
few	TRBV4-2	TRBJ1-2	NA	TGTGCCAGCAGCCAAGCTGGGGGGATGGCCGCTCGGGACACCTTC	CASSQAGGMAARDTF
few	TRBV5-1	TRBJ2-3	NA	TGCGCCAGCAGCTTGGTTGACAGGGAGGCAGATACGCAGTATTTT	CASSLVDREADTQYF
NA	TRBV20-1	TRBJ2-2	NA	TGCAGTGCTACCGGGACGGTCACCGGGGAGCTGTTTTTT	CSATGTVTGELFF
many	TRBV7-2	TRBJ2-4	NA	TGTGCCAGCAGCTTGGGTGTAGCCAAAAACATTCAGTACTTC	CASSLGVAKNIQYF
many	TRBV7-2	TRBJ2-2	NA	TGTGCCAGCAGCTTTAGAGGAAGTACCGGGGAGCTGTTTTTT	CASSFRGSTGELFF
many	TRBV12-3/TRBV12-4	TRBJ1-6	NA	TGTGCCAGCAGTGCTCGAGGGGAAGGTTCACCCCTCCACTTT	CASSARGEGSPLHF
few	TRBV9	TRBJ1-4	TRBD1	TGTGCCAGCAGCTCGGGACAGAGCAATGAAAAACTGTTTTTT	CASSSGQSNEKLFF
few	TRBV4-3	TRBJ2-3	NA	TGCGCCAGCAGCCAGGACAGAATGACAGATACGCAGTATTTT	CASSQDRMTDTQYF